The rows below give T cell receptor beta chains drawn from one sample of a study of cytomegalovirus exposure and HLA in healthy donors. Assay used: immunoSEQ multiplex PCR; TCRdb lists only in-frame clones, some missing. The sample includes 250,000 to 350,000 clones, 80% to 90% of them seen just once. What was sequenced was PBMCs. The receptors stem from a woman younger than 30 in good health and CMV-seronegative. Each CDR3 is given with its conserved first and last residue. The order of the fields is CDR3 DNA, CDR3 protein, J gene, V gene, D gene, clone size. D genes are given only for firm matches. Size is stated for part of the rows, as once, few or many counts, or as a class when the clone is expanded.

cdr3_nt: TGTGCCAGCAGTGTGGACAGTTACATGAACACTGAAGCTTTCTTT; cdr3_aa: CASSVDSYMNTEAFF; j_call: TRBJ1-1; v_call: TRBV28; d_call: .; clone_size: .
cdr3_nt: TGTGCCAGCAGTCCGAGGGGGCTAGGTAATTCACCCCTCCACTTT; cdr3_aa: CASSPRGLGNSPLHF; j_call: TRBJ1-6; v_call: TRBV6-5; d_call: TRBD1; clone_size: .
cdr3_nt: TGTGCCAGCAGTGAGACAGGGGGCGTTCCCGGGGAGCTGTTTTTT; cdr3_aa: CASSETGGVPGELFF; j_call: TRBJ2-2; v_call: TRBV25-1; d_call: TRBD1; clone_size: .
cdr3_nt: TGTGCCAGTAGTAGACGGGACAGGGAAACTGAAGCTTTCTTT; cdr3_aa: CASSRRDRETEAFF; j_call: TRBJ1-1; v_call: TRBV19; d_call: TRBD1; clone_size: once
cdr3_nt: TGTGCCAGCAGCTTAGCAGGGTTATATTCACCCCTCCACTTT; cdr3_aa: CASSLAGLYSPLHF; j_call: TRBJ1-6; v_call: TRBV11-2; d_call: .; clone_size: .
cdr3_nt: TGCGCCAGCAGCTTCGCTGGGGGGGAGACCCAGTACTTC; cdr3_aa: CASSFAGGETQYF; j_call: TRBJ2-5; v_call: TRBV5-1; d_call: .; clone_size: .
cdr3_nt: TGCGCCAGCAGCCCACCCCCGTTCCTAGCGGGGGCGCCATTTGAGACCCAGTACTTC; cdr3_aa: CASSPPPFLAGAPFETQYF; j_call: TRBJ2-5; v_call: TRBV5-1; d_call: TRBD2; clone_size: .
cdr3_nt: TGTTCCAGCAGCCTCCCCACCGGACAGGGCGAGCAGTACTTC; cdr3_aa: CSSSLPTGQGEQYF; j_call: TRBJ2-7; v_call: TRBV7-9; d_call: TRBD1; clone_size: .
cdr3_nt: TGTGCCAGCAGCGCACCACGGCAGGGCTCTAACTATGGCTACACCTTC; cdr3_aa: CASSAPRQGSNYGYTF; j_call: TRBJ1-2; v_call: TRBV9; d_call: .; clone_size: .
cdr3_nt: TGTGCCAGCAGTTTATACCCGGGATCAATAACAGGGATGGAAGGGGATGGCTACACCTTC; cdr3_aa: CASSLYPGSITGMEGDGYTF; j_call: TRBJ1-2; v_call: TRBV27; d_call: .; clone_size: .
cdr3_nt: TGTGCCAGCAGCCCCCCGGATGGGGCAGGTTACGAGCAGTACTTC; cdr3_aa: CASSPPDGAGYEQYF; j_call: TRBJ2-7; v_call: TRBV6-5; d_call: .; clone_size: .